The clone carrying this T cell receptor (beta chain) was observed once. The data originate from a study of blood T cell repertoires in COVID-19. This CDR3 spans 13 amino acids. V lost 5 bases, J lost 6 bases, and 11 bases lay in between. Germline V gene lookup returns CDR1 SGHKS and CDR2 YYEKEE (reference sequence). Original analysis: Scientists estimated how many nucleated cells there were by amplifying reference gene primers. TCRdb's copy holds only in-frame clones and misses some; the assay was immunoSEQ multiplex PCR. Clonal size and the V and J genes are those of that table, whereas D and trimming came from the DNA. Of around 64,000 clones listed, more than 85% were seen once; the top ten hold approximately 5.1%.

This receptor was obtained from a man older than 75 in a cohort sampled during active COVID-19. The chain has TRBV5-5 and TRBJ2-2; TRBD1 might be the D (5 bases). Sequences were obtained from peripheral blood. The CDR3 DNA is TGTGCCAGCAGACCCGACAGTCCCGGGGAGCTGTTTTTT. Its protein is CASRPDSPGELFF. The full variable domain, in which reference TRBV5-5 and TRBJ2-2 provide the parts outside the CDR3, is DAGVTQSPTHLIKTRGQQVTLRCSPISGHKSVSWYQQVLGQGPQFIFQYYEKEERGRGNFPDRFSARQFPNYSSELNVNALLLGDSALYLCASRPDSPGELFFGEGSRLTVL.